The 9 T cell receptor beta chains below were found in one sample sequenced in a study of sequential checkpoint blockade in melanoma. Treatment reported: randomized to nivolumab then ipilimumab (arm A) or the reverse (arm B). The table came from immunoSEQ multiplex PCR; TCRdb's copy has only in-frame clones and leaves some out. The table includes thousands of clones, 20% to 25% detected once. The sequencing used tumor tissue (inferred from file names), collected from a patient given nivolumab and ipilimumab in sequence. The receptor source for this set is a human donor with melanoma.

The chain combines TRBV29-1 with TRBJ2-1; TRBD2 aligns across 12 bases. This CDR3 has 14 amino acids. The germline CDR1 and CDR2 sequences are SQVTM and ANQGSEA. Trimming at V came to 7 bases and at J to 8 bases, leaving 9 bases not matched to a gene. The CDR3 DNA reads as TGCAGCGCAAAGACTAGCGGGAGATTGTATGAGCAGTTCTTC. Translation gives CSAKTSGRLYEQFF.

The chain recombines TRBV28 with TRBJ2-1; D call uncertain. The V gene lost 3 bases and the J gene lost 7 bases, with 7 bases spanning the gap. CDR3 length equals 12 residues. The germline V gene has CDR1 MDHEN and CDR2 SYDVKM. CDR3 sequence: CASSFVANEQFF. The CDR3 bases are TGTGCCAGCAGTTTTGTTGCAAATGAGCAGTTCTTC. Supplemented by reference TRBV28 and TRBJ2-1, the full variable domain reads DVKVTQSSRYLVKRTGEKVFLECVQDMDHENMFWYRQDPGLGLRLIYFSYDVKMKEKGDIPEGYSVSREKKERFSLILESASTNQTSMYLCASSFVANEQFFGPGTRLTVL.

The chain combines TRBV19 with TRBJ2-3, with 12 bases matching TRBD2. Germline CDR1 is LNHDA and CDR2 is SQIVND (reference sequence). V gave up 9 bases and J gave up 5 bases; unmatched junction bases: 6. The CDR3 has 14 residues. Here the CDR3 DNA reads TGTGCCAGCTCACTAGCGGGAGGCCGAGATACGCAGTATTTT. It codes for CASSLAGGRDTQYF.

The chain links TRBV10-2 to TRBJ2-7; D not resolved. Germline V lookup: CDR1 WSHSY, CDR2 SAAADI. This CDR3 is built from 13 residues. The ends were cut back, 4 bases at V and 2 bases at J, with 9 bases in the middle. The CDR3 region has the DNA TGCGCCAGCAGTGCGGCAGCCACCTACGAGCAGTACTTC. Protein product: CASSAAATYEQYF.

This clone was observed a handful of times. The chain employs TRBV28 and TRBJ1-2, with 9 bases aligning to TRBD1. V shed 2 bases and J 3 bases; nucleotides not matched to a gene: 7. Per the germline V gene, CDR1 is MDHEN and CDR2 is SYDVKM. This CDR3 is built from 16 residues. The CDR3 bases are TGTGCCAGCAGTTTACTGACAGGGGGTTTTGACTATGGCTACACCTTC. It yields the protein CASSLLTGGFDYGYTF.

This chain links TRBV30 with TRBJ2-6; no firm D call. CDR3 length equals 14 residues. CDR1 is GTSNPN and CDR2 is SVGIG in the germline V gene (reference sequence). V was cut by 2 bases and J by 2 bases, with 7 bases left in between. In nucleotides, the CDR3 is TGTGCCTGGAGTCATGAGACTGGGGCCAACGTCCTGACTTTC. The encoded protein is CAWSHETGANVLTF.

This clone is deemed medium-sized. The chain uses TRBV28 and TRBJ1-4; D uncertain. This CDR3 is built from 13 residues. Germline values: CDR1 MDHEN, CDR2 SYDVKM. Trimming pared 4 bases from V and 5 bases from J, leaving 8 bases between. The CDR3 nucleotides read TGTGCCAGCAGTTCAGGATGGAATGAAAAACTGTTTTTT. The encoded protein is CASSSGWNEKLFF.

This clone was counted at least ten times. The V call is TRBV7-5, the J call TRBJ2-1; TRBD2, the table's D call, was not compared with the DNA. TRBV7-5 is noted as a pseudogene. The CDR3 spans 15 residues. Written as DNA, the CDR3 is TGTGCCAGCAGCCCCCCGGGGGGGCTCTACAATGAGCAGTTCTTC. Amino acid sequence: CASSPPGGLYNEQFF.

The chain uses TRBV6-8 and TRBJ2-7, with 8 bases matching TRBD1. The junction had 6 bases not matched to a gene; V was cut back by 5 bases and J by 3 bases. CDR1 and CDR2 (germline): MNHGY, SAAAGT. The CDR3 is 14 amino acids. For the CDR3, the DNA is TGTGCCAGCAGTCTTCGGACAGGGCACTACGAGCAGTACTTC. It translates to CASSLRTGHYEQYF.